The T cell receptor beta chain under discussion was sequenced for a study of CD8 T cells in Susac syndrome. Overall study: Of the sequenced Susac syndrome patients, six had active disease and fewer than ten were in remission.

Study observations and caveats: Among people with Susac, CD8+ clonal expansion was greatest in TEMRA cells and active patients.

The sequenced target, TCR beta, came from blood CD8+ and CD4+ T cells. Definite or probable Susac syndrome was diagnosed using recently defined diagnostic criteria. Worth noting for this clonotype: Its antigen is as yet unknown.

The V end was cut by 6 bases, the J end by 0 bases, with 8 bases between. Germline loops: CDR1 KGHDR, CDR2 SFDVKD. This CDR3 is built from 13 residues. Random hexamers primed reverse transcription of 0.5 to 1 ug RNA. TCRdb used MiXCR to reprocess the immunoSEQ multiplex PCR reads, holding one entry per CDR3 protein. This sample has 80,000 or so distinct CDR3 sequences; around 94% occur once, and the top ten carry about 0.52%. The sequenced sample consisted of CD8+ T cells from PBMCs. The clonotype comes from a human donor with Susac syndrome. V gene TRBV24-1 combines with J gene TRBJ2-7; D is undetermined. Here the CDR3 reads CATSPGASYEQYF. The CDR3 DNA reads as TGTGCCACCAGTCCGGGCGCCTCCTACGAGCAGTACTTC.